This T cell receptor beta chain was obtained from a study of beta chain features in type 1 diabetes. Overall study context: Healthy donors and patients showed comparable age, gender and cell yields. Study-level points and caveats: Cells expressing TCR highly could be over-represented by cDNA sequencing. VDJ junctions in type 1 diabetes patients carried more deletions and fewer insertions.

Investigators reverse transcribed all isolated RNA, so they sequenced expressed TCRB transcripts. Deep immunoSEQ sequencing covered naive, central memory and regulatory T cell samples. The protocol was immunoSEQ multiplex PCR, while the TCRdb copy is restricted to in-frame clones and leaves out a portion. The table lists hundreds of thousands of clones, roughly two thirds of them singletons. Regarding this clone: Its antigen is unidentified.

J was trimmed by 2 bases and V by 7 bases; bases with no gene match: 1. Germline V CDR1 and CDR2: SGDLS, YYNGEE. The CDR3 covers 14 residues. The sample consisted of naive CD4+ T cells from blood. The V gene is TRBV9, the J gene TRBJ2-2; TRBD2 matches at 11 bases. The source of this sequence is a man aged 30 to 45 in good health. The CDR3 bases are TGTGCCAGCGGGACTAGCGGAAACACCGGGGAGCTGTTTTTT. Protein sequence: CASGTSGNTGELFF.